This T cell receptor beta chain was documented in a study of blood T cell repertoires in COVID-19. Produced via immunoSEQ multiplex PCR; TCRdb's table is partial and in-frame only. The sample lists approximately 120,000 clones, roughly 88% occurring once. The V gene's germline CDR1 is MGHDK and CDR2 SYGVNS. With V trimmed by 5 bases and J by 3 bases, 13 bases remained unmatched. This CDR3 region has 17 residues. The sample comprised peripheral blood. The TCR sequence derives from a human donor in a cohort sampled during active COVID-19. This rearrangement joins TRBV25-1 to TRBJ1-5; the match to TRBD1 covers 7 bases. The DNA for the CDR3 is TGTGCCAGCAGTAGCGTTAGGGACAGATCCTTCAATCAGCCCCAGCATTTT. It yields the protein CASSSVRDRSFNQPQHF.